Detailed here is one T cell receptor beta chain. Its antigen is currently unknown. The CDR3 sequence is 16 residues long. Germline trimming cut 0 bases from V and 7 bases from J; bases unmatched to any gene: 7. Germline V gives CDR1 SGHRS, CDR2 YFSETQ. Donors were healthy HIV-negative adults without recently reported acute infections or vaccinations. This sample was taken from a study of shared clonotypes between healthy human individuals. Study-wide points: Clonotype sharing among donors was thought likely to change with sequencing depth.

The protocol was immunoSEQ multiplex PCR, while the TCRdb copy is restricted to in-frame clones and leaves out a portion. The sample records about 770,000 clones, 72% being singletons. The chain couples TRBV5-1 to TRBJ2-1; 10 bases are shared with TRBD1. The sequenced material came from memory CD4+ T cells sorted from blood. Regarding subset: CD45RA-negative fraction. This receptor was taken from a woman in her 30s in good health. CDR3 DNA: TGCGCCAGCAGCTTGGGTGGGACAGGGGTTTGGAATGAGCAGTTCTTC. Amino acid sequence: CASSLGGTGVWNEQFF.